This TCR beta chain was sequenced in a study of cytotoxic CD8 clonotypes in ibrutinib-treated CLL. This clone has just a few counts. Some clones are missing from TCRdb's copy, which holds only in-frame ones; the method was immunoSEQ multiplex PCR. The repertoire includes roughly 150,000 clones, around 84% of them detected once, and about 1.9% sits in the top ten. The V end lost 7 bases, the J end lost 3 bases, and 6 bases lay between the germline ends. The CDR3 consists of 11 residues. Looked up from germline, CDR1 is ENHRY and CDR2 is SYGVKD. The receptor's source is a human donor with chronic lymphocytic leukemia. The specimen was PBMCs, collected after 12 months of ibrutinib treatment. This sequence joins TRBV10-3 and TRBJ1-1; tentatively, D is TRBD1 (6 bases). The CDR3 protein is CAIKGDTEAFF. In nucleotides, the CDR3 is TGTGCCATCAAGGGGGACACTGAAGCTTTCTTT.